The subject of this entry is one T cell receptor (beta chain). What antigen it recognizes has not been identified. Per-nucleotide qualities are absent, and no much larger clonotype sits a single base away. The CDR3 has 14 amino acids, counting the end cysteine and phenylalanine. Only CDR3 DNA is held: 42 bases, read in frame from base 1. V is trimmed back by 1 base and J by 5 bases, and the junction contains 1 base that no gene match accounts for. For CDR1 and CDR2, the germline V gene (reference sequence) lists LNHDA and SQIVND. This specimen belongs to a study of T cells after posttransplantation cyclophosphamide (dated by TCRdb to 2016 to 2017). Turning to the overall study: The study tracked T cell repertoire reconstitution by TRB sequencing after myeloablative bone marrow transplantation using posttransplantation cyclophosphamide as GVHD prophylaxis. Antigen receptor sequencing was done on samples from roughly 38 PTCy-treated patients and from approximately 17 related bone marrow donors of those patients. Blood from every one of the 30 or so PTCy patients who had 1-year posttransplant specimens underwent TRB sequencing. TRB sequencing was also done on up to 3 additional blood samples from 2 to 5.2 years after transplant in 3 patients, and on pretransplant blood from a handful of patients. Because TRA and TRB clonality correlated tightly in about 9 samples, the subsequent TCR analyses were limited to TRB only. Public TRB sequences were searched against a database of over 3,600 sequences associated with responses to pathogens, tumor antigens, self-antigens and alloantigens.

Broad study findings and their caveats: Donor-recipient similarity was low at 1-2 months but rose over the first year, and later blood repertoires were often dominated by donor CD8+ memory clones. The TRB repertoires of T cells infiltrating skin or the GI tract showed only limited overlap with the TRB repertoires found in blood. Across around 48 patients, recipient CMV seropositivity and CMV reactivation were highly associated with TRB clonality; PTCy diversity was similar to CNI/methotrexate controls.

TRB sequencing used genomic DNA with the immunoSEQ assay at survey resolution or the hsTCRB kit. Per the original workflow: The immunoSEQ software handled initial read processing, and the LymphoSeq R package was used for repertoire analyses. For each TRB dataset, clonality was calculated as 1 minus normalized Shannon entropy, and the Gini coefficient was computed as well. Phenotypes of unsorted samples were inferred by mapping TRB sequences from sorted subsets of the recipient or donor onto the same recipient's unsorted samples. This is the immuneACCESS table as TCRdb keeps it, with only in-frame sequences that have V and J called. A part of the clones is gone; compared with another copy, unresolved V genes explain less than half, and the rest is unexplained. Clonal size and the V and J genes are those of that table, whereas D and trimming came from the DNA. Here the sample has about 20,000 clones; less than 98% occur a single time. Approximately 0.13% of the sample goes to the ten largest clones.

Viable CD3+CD4+ or CD3+CD8+ cells that were CCR7+CD45RA+CD45RO-CD95-CD27+CD28+ were defined as naive T cells. Peripheral blood samples were provided by related bone marrow donors on the day of marrow donation. Peripheral blood and bone marrow mononuclear cells were isolated by Ficoll-Hypaque density centrifugation and cryopreserved. CD4+ and CD8+ T cells, including naive and memory subsets, were sorted by FACS on a FACSAria II. Sequenced sample: naive CD4+ T cells sorted from PBMCs. The sequence was collected from a man between 45 and 60 years old in good health, CMV-negative, and a related stem cell transplant donor. The rearranged segments are TRBV19 and TRBJ2-2, with 7 bases in between that match TRBD1. The CDR3 region: CASSIAGGTGELFF. The nucleotides read TGTGCCAGTAGTATAGCAGGGGGAACCGGGGAGCTGTTTTTT.